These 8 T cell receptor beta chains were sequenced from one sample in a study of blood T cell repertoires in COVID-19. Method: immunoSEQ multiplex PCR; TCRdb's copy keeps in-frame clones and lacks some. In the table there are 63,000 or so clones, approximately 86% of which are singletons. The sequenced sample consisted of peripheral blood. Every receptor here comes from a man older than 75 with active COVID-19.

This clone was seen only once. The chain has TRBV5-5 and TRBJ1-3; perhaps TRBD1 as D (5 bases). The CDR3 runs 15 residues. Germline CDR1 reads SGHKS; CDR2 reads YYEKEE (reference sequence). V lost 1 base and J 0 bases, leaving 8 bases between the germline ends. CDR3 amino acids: CASSLHTGSGNTIYF. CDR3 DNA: TGTGCCAGCAGCTTGCACACAGGCTCTGGAAACACCATATATTTT.

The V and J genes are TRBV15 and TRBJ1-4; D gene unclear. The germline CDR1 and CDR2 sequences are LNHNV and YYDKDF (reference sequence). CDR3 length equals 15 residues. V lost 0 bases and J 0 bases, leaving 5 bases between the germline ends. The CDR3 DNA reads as TGTGCCACCAGCAGAGATCGGGCAACTAATGAAAAACTGTTTTTT. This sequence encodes CATSRDRATNEKLFF. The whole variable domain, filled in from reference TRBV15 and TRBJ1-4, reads DAMVIQNPRYQVTQFGKPVTLSCSQTLNHNVMYWYQQKSSQAPKLLFHYYDKDFNNEADTPDNFQSRRPNTSFCFLDIRSPGLGDTAMYLCATSRDRATNEKLFFGSGTQLSVL.

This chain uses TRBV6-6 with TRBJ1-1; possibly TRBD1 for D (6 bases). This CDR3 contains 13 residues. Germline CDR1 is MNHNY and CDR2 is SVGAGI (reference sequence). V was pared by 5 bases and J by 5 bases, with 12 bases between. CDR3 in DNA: TGTGCCAGCAGTACCCGGGGGGCGACTGAAGCTTTCTTT. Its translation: CASSTRGATEAFF.

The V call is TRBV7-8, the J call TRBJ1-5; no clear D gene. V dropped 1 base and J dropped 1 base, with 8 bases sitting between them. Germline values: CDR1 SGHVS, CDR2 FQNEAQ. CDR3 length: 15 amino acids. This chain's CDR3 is CASSLGSGSNQPQHF. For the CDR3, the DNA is TGTGCCAGCAGCTTAGGGTCGGGGAGCAATCAGCCCCAGCATTTT.

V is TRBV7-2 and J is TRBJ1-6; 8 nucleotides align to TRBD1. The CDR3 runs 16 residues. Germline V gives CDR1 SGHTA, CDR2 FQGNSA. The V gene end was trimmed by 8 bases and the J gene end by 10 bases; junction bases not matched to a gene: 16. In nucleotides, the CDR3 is TGTGCCAGCTCTCTTTACGTGGACAGGGTTACCTCACCCCTCCACTTT. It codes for CASSLYVDRVTSPLHF.

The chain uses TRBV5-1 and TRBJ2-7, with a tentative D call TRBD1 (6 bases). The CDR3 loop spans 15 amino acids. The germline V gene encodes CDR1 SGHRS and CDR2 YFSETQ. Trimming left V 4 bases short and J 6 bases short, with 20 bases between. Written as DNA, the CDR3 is TGCGCCAGCAGCGCCAACCGGGACACTTCCCTCGAGCAGTACTTC. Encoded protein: CASSANRDTSLEQYF.

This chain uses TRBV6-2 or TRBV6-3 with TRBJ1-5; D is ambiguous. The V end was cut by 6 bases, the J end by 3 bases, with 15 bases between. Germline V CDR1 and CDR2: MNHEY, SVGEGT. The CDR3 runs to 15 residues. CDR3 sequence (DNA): TGTGCCAGCAGCACTAGCCCTCTTACCAATCAGCCCCAGCATTTT. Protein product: CASSTSPLTNQPQHF.

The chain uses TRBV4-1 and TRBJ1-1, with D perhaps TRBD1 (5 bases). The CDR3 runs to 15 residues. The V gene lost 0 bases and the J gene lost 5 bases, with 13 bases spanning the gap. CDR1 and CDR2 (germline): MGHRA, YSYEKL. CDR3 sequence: CASSQETRVGTEAFF. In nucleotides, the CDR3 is TGCGCCAGCAGCCAAGAGACCAGGGTTGGGACTGAAGCTTTCTTT.